The clone carrying this T cell receptor (beta chain) was counted a single time. Its antigen remains unknown. This sample stems from a study of cytomegalovirus exposure and HLA in healthy donors. The study, taken as a whole, reports: Sequence variants that were highly shared formed a cluster that was likely a sequencing artifact. Accurate prediction of most subjects' HLA-A and HLA-B alleles from TCR beta sequences was reported.

Amplification used 60 Vbeta primers and 13 Jbeta primers. Sequenced by immunoSEQ multiplex PCR; TCRdb stores in-frame clones only, minus some. The profile shows about 110,000 clones, 83% of them singletons. V shed 5 bases and J shed 0 bases, with 7 bases lying between them. The CDR3 is made up of 12 amino acids. Germline V gives CDR1 GTSNPN, CDR2 SVGIG (reference sequence). The origin of this receptor is a man younger than 35 in good health and CMV-seronegative. This sequence joins TRBV30 and TRBJ1-2; the D is unclear. The material sequenced was PBMCs. CDR3 DNA sequence: TGTGCCTGGGATGCAGCTAACTATGGCTACACCTTC. The encoded protein is CAWDAANYGYTF.